A single T cell receptor beta chain is shown here with its context. These data are taken from a study of identical twins. TCRdb processed the 5' RACE reads anew with MiXCR; each CDR3 protein has one entry. The table records roughly 710,000 distinct CDR3 sequences, around 6% of them present only once. The CDR3 spans 13 residues. V dropped 8 bases and J dropped 0 bases, with 9 bases sitting between them. CDR1 is SGHVS, CDR2 FQNEAQ, per germline. The chain employs TRBV7-8 and TRBJ2-3; D is undetermined. This receptor was identified in a man aged 18-30 years in good health. Sequencing was performed on naive T cells sorted from blood. CDR3 coding DNA: TGTGCCAGCGCCCGCCCCAGCACAGATACGCAGTATTTT. As protein: CASARPSTDTQYF.